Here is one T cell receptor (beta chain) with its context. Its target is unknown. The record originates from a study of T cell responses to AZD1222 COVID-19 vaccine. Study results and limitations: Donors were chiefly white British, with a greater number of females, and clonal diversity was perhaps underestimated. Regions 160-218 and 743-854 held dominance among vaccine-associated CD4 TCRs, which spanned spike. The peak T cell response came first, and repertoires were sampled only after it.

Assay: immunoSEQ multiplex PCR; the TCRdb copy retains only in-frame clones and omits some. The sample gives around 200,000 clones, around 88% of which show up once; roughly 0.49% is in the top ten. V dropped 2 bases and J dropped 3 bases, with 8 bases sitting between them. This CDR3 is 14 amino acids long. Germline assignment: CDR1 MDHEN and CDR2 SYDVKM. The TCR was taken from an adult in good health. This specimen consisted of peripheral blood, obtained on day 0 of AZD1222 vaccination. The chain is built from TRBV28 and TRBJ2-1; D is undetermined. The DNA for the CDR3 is TGTGCCAGCAGTTTAGGCCACGTCTACAATGAGCAGTTCTTC. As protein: CASSLGHVYNEQFF.